These 3 T cell receptor beta chains share one sample of origin, sequenced in a study of cytomegalovirus exposure and HLA in healthy donors. Primers: 60 Vbeta forward and 13 Jbeta reverse. The protocol was immunoSEQ multiplex PCR, while the TCRdb copy is restricted to in-frame clones and leaves out a portion. This table holds roughly 100,000 clones, roughly 79% found once. Sequenced: PBMCs. Receptors were obtained from a man between 40 and 49 years old in good health and CMV-seronegative.

For the CDR3, the DNA is TGTGCCAGCAGCTTAGGCTTCGATACGCAGTATTTT. It is translated as CASSLGFDTQYF. The chain combines TRBV13 with TRBJ2-3; D remains ambiguous. This CDR3 has 12 residues. CDR1 is PRHDT, CDR2 FYEKMQ, per germline (reference sequence). Trimming stripped 0 bases from V and 6 bases from J, with 4 bases between.

The chain employs TRBV28 and TRBJ2-2; the match to TRBD2 covers 12 bases. Losses at the gene ends were 6 bases for V and 3 bases for J; bases not matched to a gene: 8. This CDR3 comprises 17 residues. CDR1 MDHEN and CDR2 SYDVKM come from the germline V gene. CDR3 residues: CASSRTSGGWYTGELFF. The CDR3 DNA reads as TGTGCCAGCAGCCGTACTAGCGGGGGGTGGTACACCGGGGAGCTGTTTTTT.

The chain combines TRBV10-3 with TRBJ1-5; TRBD1 might be the D (6 bases). This CDR3 spans 14 amino acids. CDR1 and CDR2 from the germline V gene are ENHRY and SYGVKD. The ends were cut back, 3 bases at V and 7 bases at J, with 13 bases in the middle. The CDR3 sequence: CAISEGSGDQPQHF. The CDR3 DNA sequence: TGTGCCATCAGTGAAGGGTCAGGGGACCAGCCCCAGCATTTT.